The clone carrying this TCR beta chain occurred once. Its antigen is currently unknown. The sample holds other DNA sequences that translate to the same CDR3. This CDR3 has 14 residues. Germline V gives CDR1 KGHSH, CDR2 LQKENI. Trimming removed 0 bases from V and 4 bases from J, with 7 bases in between. This entry belongs to a study of T cell responses to AZD1222 COVID-19 vaccine. The study's findings and limits: A reported finding is that nearly half of spike-specific TCRs target unmutated variant regions.

Profiling relied on immunoSEQ multiplex PCR, and the TCRdb table lists in-frame clones only, not all of them. The table includes approximately 90,000 clones, 86% detected once. The specimen was peripheral blood, collected on day 0 of AZD1222 vaccination. The chain couples TRBV18 to TRBJ1-5, with D uncertain. This TCR derives from an adult in good health. The CDR3 coding sequence is TGTGCCAGCTCACCACCGGCAGCTAATCAGCCCCAGCATTTT. Translating gives CASSPPAANQPQHF.